This TCR beta chain derives from a study of T cell repertoires in cytomegalovirus infection. General study findings and limits: CMV-specific TCR beta clonotypes restricted by HLA-C were the ones dominating the ex vivo response. Frequencies of public TCR beta families were cumulated, and this identified carriers of CMV plus the relevant HLA.

A note on this clonotype: Its antigen is undetermined.

Germline CDR1 reads SEHNR; CDR2 reads FQNEAQ (reference sequence). CDR3 length: 16 amino acids. V lost 5 bases and J lost 3, with 20 bases in between. TCRdb reprocessed the reads with MiXCR, giving one entry per CDR3 protein. The sample lists over 150,000 distinct CDR3 sequences; around 20% were seen once. The TCR was taken from a human donor in good health (CMV status not recorded). Some clones in this sample may be carry-over from other donors' samples. Sequencing was performed on PBMCs. The J gene is TRBJ2-7, the V gene TRBV7-9; D may correspond to TRBD1 or TRBD2 (5 bases each). The CDR3 reads CASSPPEGQVLYEQYF. The DNA for the CDR3 is TGTGCCAGCAGCCCACCTGAGGGGCAGGTCCTCTACGAGCAGTACTTC.